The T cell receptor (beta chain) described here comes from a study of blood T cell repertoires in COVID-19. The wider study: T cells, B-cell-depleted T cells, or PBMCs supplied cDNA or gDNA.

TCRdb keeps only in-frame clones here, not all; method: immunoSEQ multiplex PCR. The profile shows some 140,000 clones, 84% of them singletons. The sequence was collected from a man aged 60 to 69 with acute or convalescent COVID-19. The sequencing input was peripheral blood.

The CDR3 DNA sequence: TGTGCCATCAGTGACCAATCGGGGATTTACAATGAGCAGTTCTTC. Protein product: CAISDQSGIYNEQFF. V is TRBV10-3 and J is TRBJ2-1; tentative D call: TRBD2 (5 bases). The length of the CDR3 is 15 residues. CDR1 ENHRY and CDR2 SYGVKD come from the germline V gene. With 3 bases removed from V and 4 bases from J, the gap between germline ends came to 13 bases.